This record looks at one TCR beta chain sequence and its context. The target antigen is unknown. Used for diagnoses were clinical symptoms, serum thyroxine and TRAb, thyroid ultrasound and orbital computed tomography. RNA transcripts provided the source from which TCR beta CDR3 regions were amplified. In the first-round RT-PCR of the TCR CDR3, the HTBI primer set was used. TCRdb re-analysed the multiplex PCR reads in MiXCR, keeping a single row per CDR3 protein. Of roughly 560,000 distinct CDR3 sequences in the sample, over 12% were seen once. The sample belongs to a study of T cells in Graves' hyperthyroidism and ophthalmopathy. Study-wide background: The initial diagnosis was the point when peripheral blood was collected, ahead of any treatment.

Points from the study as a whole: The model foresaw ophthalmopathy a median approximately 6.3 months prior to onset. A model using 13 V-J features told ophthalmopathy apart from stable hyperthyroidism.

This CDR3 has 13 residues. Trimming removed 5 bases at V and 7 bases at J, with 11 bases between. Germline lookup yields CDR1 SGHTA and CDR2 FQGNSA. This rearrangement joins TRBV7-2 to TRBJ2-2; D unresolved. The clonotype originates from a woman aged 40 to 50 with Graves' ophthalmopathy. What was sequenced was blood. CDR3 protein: CASSNTFNGELFF. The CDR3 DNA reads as TGTGCCAGCAGCAACACTTTCAACGGGGAGCTGTTTTTT.